The TCR beta chain described here comes from a study of cytomegalovirus exposure and HLA in healthy donors (dated by TCRdb to about 2017). With regard to the full study: An earlier analysis of some 600 of the donors reported approximately 280 Gb of sequence data and roughly 120 million unique TCR beta sequences obtained from about 179 million T cells. Every repertoire in the discovery cohort had been generated on one and the same sequencing platform. HLA typing included class I and class II loci at four-digit resolution. The study was designed to test whether signatures of past pathogen exposure could be identified by cataloging public T cell receptors. To predict cytomegalovirus infection status, the study brought together high-throughput TCR immunosequencing, statistical association of individual TCRs with disease status, and machine learning. Genome-wide SNP genotypes for about 65% of the 666 donors were used in a later genetic analysis, which treated that subset as a discovery cohort. The number of typed donors differed by locus: roughly 620-640 for A, B, C, DRB1 and DQB1; 500 to 550 for DQA1; some 610 for DPA1; and some 430 for DPB1. An earlier analysis of approximately 580 of the donors used high-throughput TCR beta sequencing to judge whether each TCR beta V gene segment behaved as functional or pseudogenic. Rather than drawing on any new phenotypic data, the later analysis identified candidate immune exposures from TCR beta sequences and the way those sequences occurred across donors. In a later analysis, previously published TCR beta repertoires from some 640 donors were re-analyzed and high-resolution HLA genotyping was added so that TCR occurrence patterns could be studied. A handful of DR-DQ haplotypes were handled as single units for association and clustering because linkage in the cohort was strong. A separate validation cohort of approximately 130 different subjects was used in addition to the approximately 610-subject first cohort. Donor age, sex, ethnicity and CMV serostatus were compiled together with the repertoire data. An early release covering roughly 600 HLA-typed donors comprised about 300 gigabases of sequencing data and some 79 million unique TCR sequences. Among the 398 genotyped donors, 75% to 90% belonged to the genetic ancestry cluster associated with self-reported Caucasian donors. The study used immunosequencing to profile the T cell repertoires of several hundred subjects and linked those repertoires to cytomegalovirus serostatus. On average, around 200,000 unique TCR beta nucleotide sequences were sequenced per donor among roughly 430 genotyped donors of the cohort, with roughly 18% of those sequences being non-productive. What the research found in general, with its limitations: Assigning TCR associations to individual alleles was difficult when HLA alleles, especially DR and DQ, strongly co-occurred. A total of roughly 160 TCR beta chains were listed by the study as associated with cytomegalovirus. In a later analysis, several top co-occurrence clusters were reported to appear linked to parvovirus B19, influenza, CMV and Epstein-Barr virus. At a false discovery rate of 0.05, a later analysis linked under 20,000 TCR beta sequences to specific HLA alleles. Broadly in line with IMGT annotations, most TCR beta V segments showed up in productive rearrangements about 87% or about 30% of the time in an earlier analysis of around 600 of the donors. The earlier analysis of some 560 of the donors excluded some 15 rarely observed V segments, including chromosome 9 orphons, because counts were too low. Some IMGT-functional V segments, including TRBV6-2 and TRBV6-3, could not be distinguished by the 87-base-pair reads and were therefore excluded. In a later genetic analysis, fewer N-insertions in productive TCRs were reported among donors in an Asian-associated ancestry cluster than the roughly 700-donor mean. A later analysis found that most CMV-associated TCR beta chains appeared HLA-restricted, with HLA associations seemingly driven largely by CMV exposure. Sequencing depth was assumed to be roughly uniform across donors in the presence/absence analyses, though that assumption may not hold. Cytomegalovirus status was reported to be diagnosed by the classifier with high specificity and sensitivity in both the original and validation cohorts. Correlated functional status among segregating V segments might be attributable to linkage disequilibrium, but an unknown experimental factor could not be ruled out. Because some donors lacked HLA typing at each locus, the association tests relied only on the typed subset. Across donors, most TCR sequences were observed very rarely, whereas some public TCRs were present in many individuals. Three of the identified cytomegalovirus-associated TCR beta chains were confirmed in vitro to be specific for cytomegalovirus antigens. According to a later analysis, TCR association rates differed among HLA loci, with DRB1 alleles showing the most associated TCRs and HLA-C alleles showing the fewest. V-gene and J-gene trimming of TCR beta chains was associated with a missense DCLRE1C variant in a later genetic analysis, and the association was replicated in an independent cohort. For the cohort, immune exposure information was limited to CMV serostatus. A group of highly shared sequence variants was considered likely to be a technical artifact of the sequencing pipeline. The authors suggested that the approach could potentially be generalized to other disease states and immunological phenotypes. The cohort was sequenced for TCR beta chains only, and without alpha or paired-chain data the features that could be detected were limited. A further reported finding was that TCR beta sequences accurately predicted the HLA-A and HLA-B alleles for most subjects in the first cohort. Compared with equally common non-associated chains, HLA-associated TCR beta chains in a later analysis were more clonally expanded and had lower generation probabilities.

Concerning this clone: No cognate antigen has been identified for it. It is unclear where the CDR3 begins or ends on the DNA, so no DNA is shown, and the CDR3 is as TCRdb lists it.

In total, 600 or so healthy bone marrow donors made up the cohort. Cohort members were all nominally healthy when sampled, although unrecorded immune exposures were likely present. The donor tested CMV seronegative, placing the donor among the 350 or so seronegative members of the cohort. A peripheral blood sample was collected from each donor, and TCR beta sequencing was performed on peripheral blood mononuclear cells. The Qiagen DNeasy Blood Extraction Kit was used to extract genomic DNA from the blood cell samples. Counted from cysteine to phenylalanine, this CDR3 has 15 amino acids. CDR1 MDHEN and CDR2 SYDVKM were looked up in the germline V gene. Preparation of the library involved the immunoSEQ multiplex PCR assay. A mixture of 60 forward primers for TCR Vbeta segments and 13 reverse primers for TCR Jbeta segments was used in the multiplex PCR. The CDR3 region of rearranged TCR beta genes was amplified from genomic DNA with a multiplex PCR assay. The Illumina HiSeq System was used to sequence the amplified TCR beta libraries as 87-base-pair reads. The source study handled its data this way. A later analysis tallied 75 million to 85 million unique TCR beta chains across the 660 or so repertoires, and around 9.9 million of those chains were shared by two or more donors. Raw reads were error-corrected and collapsed into unique sequences with a nearest-neighbor algorithm that merged closely related sequences to remove PCR and sequencing errors. Alignment of CDR3 sequences to IMGT reference sequences was used to assign V, D and J gene segments. For a sequence to be retained, at least a six-nucleotide match to both a V gene segment and a J gene segment was required. A rearrangement was called productive if the CDR3 had no stop codons and remained in frame with V and J, and every other rearrangement was called non-productive. CDR3 was defined by IMGT convention, running from the second conserved V-encoded cysteine to the conserved J-encoded phenylalanine. The earlier analysis of 450 to 750 of the donors excluded any sequence lacking an unambiguous match to a single V gene segment. An earlier analysis of a few hundred of the donors called V segments functional above 56.7% productive rearrangements and segregating when the between-donor standard deviation exceeded 5%. A statistical classification framework was developed to diagnose cytomegalovirus status using the catalog of TCR beta chain sequences. A later analysis assigned V and J genes by comparing TCR nucleotide sequences with IMGT/GENE-DB human TR gene sequences. The TCRdist pipeline was used in a later analysis to assign CDR3 sequences and most-parsimonious VDJ recombination scenarios. In a later analysis, each TCR beta chain was defined by its CDR3 amino acid sequence together with its V-gene family, and reads without a unique V-gene family were excluded. To address suspected cross-contamination and a sequencing artifact, a later analysis removed approximately 600 highly shared, low-generation-probability nucleotide sequences. A later analysis calculated a clonal expansion index for each public chain from normalized within-repertoire ranks of inferred template counts. In a later analysis, generation probabilities were computed with a VDJ recombination model fitted to out-of-frame rearrangements, and the resulting probabilities were checked against IGoR. A later analysis scored TCR-TCR, TCR-HLA and TCR-CMV co-occurrence with hypergeometric tests, applying a repertoire-size bias correction to TCR pairs. False discovery rates were estimated in a later analysis by permuting HLA or CMV assignments 20 times. In a later analysis, co-occurring TCRs were grouped with DBSCAN, and TCRdist sequence similarity was added when clustering was performed within HLA-allele-positive subsets. For co-occurrence clustering, repertoires with fewer than 30,000 or more than 120,000 public chains were excluded, along with roughly 5 repertoires with anomalous nucleotide sharing. TCRdb limited this immuneACCESS table to in-frame rearrangements with V and J called. A share of clones is missing; checked studies link under half to unresolved V genes, and the rest is unexplained. The DNA gave D and trimming, while V, J and clone size come from that table. The sample profile shows roughly 130,000 clones; around three quarters of them were found once. The top ten constitute 1% of the sample.

This clonotype was obtained from a man in his forties or fifties in good health and CMV-seronegative. Source material: PBMCs. The rearranged chain carries TRBV28 and TRBJ2-7; the table gives TRBD2 as D, unverified against the DNA. The CDR3 here reads CASSTSGGSSYEQYF.